This T cell receptor (beta chain) was recorded in a study of T cells in Graves' hyperthyroidism and ophthalmopathy. The CDR3 length is 14 residues. Germline CDR1 is MNHEY and CDR2 is SMNVEV (reference sequence). V dropped 1 base and J dropped 11; count of bases not matched to a gene: 8. Amplified regions were TCR beta CDR3 sequences from RNA transcripts. HTBI primers drove first-round RT-PCR of the TCR CDR3. TCRdb processed the multiplex PCR reads anew with MiXCR; each CDR3 protein has one entry. The data show some 180,000 distinct CDR3 sequences, roughly a sixth seen once. Those patients with uncontrolled infection, other autoimmune disease, pregnancy or lactation were excluded.

The source material was blood. The clonotype originates from a woman in her forties or fifties with Graves' hyperthyroidism. The chain links TRBV27 to TRBJ1-1, with 9 bases matching TRBD1. CDR3 sequence: CASSLLNRGREAFF. In DNA form, the CDR3 reads TGTGCCAGCAGTTTATTGAACAGGGGGCGGGAGGCTTTCTTT.